One T cell receptor (beta chain) is described in this entry. These data originate in a study of technical replicates of blood from a few donors. V shed 6 bases, J shed 7 bases, and the junction held 5 bases outside the gene matches. The CDR3 sequence is 13 residues long. Per the germline V gene, CDR1 is MNHNS and CDR2 is SASEGT. Clones were read by immunoSEQ multiplex PCR, and TCRdb kept only the in-frame ones, dropping some. The sample has tens of thousands of clones; roughly 98% are singletons. V usage is TRBV6-1 and J usage is TRBJ1-5; 8 bases agree with TRBD1. The sequence derives from a human donor in good health. Sequenced input: T cells isolated from PBMCs. CDR3 amino acids: CASRQGARQPQHF. Here the CDR3 DNA reads TGTGCCAGCAGGCAGGGGGCAAGGCAGCCCCAGCATTTT.